The T cell receptor (beta chain) under discussion was sequenced for a study of early stage breast cancer tumors. Study summary: Most invasive tumors, about 75% of the 16, were ER+/PR+/HER2-.

Germline V gene lookup returns CDR1 SGHAT and CDR2 FQNNGV. The CDR3 consists of 15 residues. J lost 5 bases, V lost 1 base, and 3 bases had no gene match. Each sample had two DNA replicates, 0.5 to 0.65 ug blood or about 1.5 ug tissue. Data came from immunoSEQ multiplex PCR; TCRdb stores just in-frame clones and leaves some out. The table lists more than 60,000 clones, 65% to 85% of them singletons. General study points: Tumor and normal breast were distinguished via blood comparison in about 90% of the 16 patients. Tumors had 2.5 to 3-fold higher T cell density and higher clonality than adjacent normal breast tissue.

This clone was seen more than once but under ten times. Its antigen remains unidentified. This sequence originates from a person aged 55 to 75 with breast cancer. Input material: blood. The chain recombines TRBV11-2 with TRBJ1-5, with TRBD1 identical over 9 bases. This chain's CDR3 is CASSLAGQGHQPQHF. In DNA form, the CDR3 reads TGTGCCAGCAGCTTAGCGGGACAGGGACATCAGCCCCAGCATTTT.